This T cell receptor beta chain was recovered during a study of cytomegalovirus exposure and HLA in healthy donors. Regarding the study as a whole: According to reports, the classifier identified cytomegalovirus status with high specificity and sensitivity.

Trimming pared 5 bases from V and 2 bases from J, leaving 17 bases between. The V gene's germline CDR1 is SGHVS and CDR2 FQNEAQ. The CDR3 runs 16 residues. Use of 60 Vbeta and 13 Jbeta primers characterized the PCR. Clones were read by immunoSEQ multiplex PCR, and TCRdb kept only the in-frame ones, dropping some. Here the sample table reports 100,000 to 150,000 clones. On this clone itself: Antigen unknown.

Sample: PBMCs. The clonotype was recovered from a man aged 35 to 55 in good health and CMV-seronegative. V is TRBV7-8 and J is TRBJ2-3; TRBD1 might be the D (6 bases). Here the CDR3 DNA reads TGTGCCAGCAGCCCCCATAGGCAGGGGATCACAGATACGCAGTATTTT. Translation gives CASSPHRQGITDTQYF.